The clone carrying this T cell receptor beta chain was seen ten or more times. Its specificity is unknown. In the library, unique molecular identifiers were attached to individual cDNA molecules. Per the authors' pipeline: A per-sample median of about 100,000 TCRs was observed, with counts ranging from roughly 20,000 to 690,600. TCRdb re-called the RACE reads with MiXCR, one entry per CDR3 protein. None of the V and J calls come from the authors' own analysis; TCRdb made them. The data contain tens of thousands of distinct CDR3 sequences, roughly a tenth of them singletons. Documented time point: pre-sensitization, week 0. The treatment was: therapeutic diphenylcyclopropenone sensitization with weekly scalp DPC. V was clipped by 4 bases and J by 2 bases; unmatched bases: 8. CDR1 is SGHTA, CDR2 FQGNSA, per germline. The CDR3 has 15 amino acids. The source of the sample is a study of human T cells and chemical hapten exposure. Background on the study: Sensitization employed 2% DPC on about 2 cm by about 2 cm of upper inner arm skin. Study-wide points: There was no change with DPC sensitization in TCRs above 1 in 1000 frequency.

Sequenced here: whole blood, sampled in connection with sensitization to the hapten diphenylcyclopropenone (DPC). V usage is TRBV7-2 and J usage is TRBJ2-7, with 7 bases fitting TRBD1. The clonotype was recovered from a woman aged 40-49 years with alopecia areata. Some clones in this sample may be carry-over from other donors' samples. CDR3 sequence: CASSYRTGVTYEQYF. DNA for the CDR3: TGTGCCAGCAGCTACAGGACAGGAGTGACCTACGAGCAGTACTTC.